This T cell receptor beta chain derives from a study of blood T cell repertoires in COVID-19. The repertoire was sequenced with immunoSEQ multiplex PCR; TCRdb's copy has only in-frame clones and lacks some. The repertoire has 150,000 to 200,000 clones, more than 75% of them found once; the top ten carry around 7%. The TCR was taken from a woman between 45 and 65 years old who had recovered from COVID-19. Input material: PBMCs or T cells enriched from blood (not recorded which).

The CDR3 sequence is CASSVDSGGAADTQYF. The DNA for the CDR3 is TGTGCCAGCAGCGTAGACAGCGGGGGGGCGGCAGATACGCAGTATTTT. The genes are TRBV9 and TRBJ2-3, with 10 bases matching TRBD2. Trimming cost V 0 bases and J 4 bases; bases outside gene matches: 5. Per the germline V gene, CDR1 is SGDLS and CDR2 is YYNGEE. This CDR3 spans 16 amino acids.